This T cell receptor (beta chain) was identified in a study of neurological immune-mediated disorders. The unsorted libraries were prepared from 2 million PBMCs (stored at -80 C). The authors produced cDNA by 5'RACE using 10-nucleotide random UMIs. TCRdb reanalysed the 5' RACE reads using MiXCR and keeps one entry per CDR3 protein. The table records approximately 36,000 distinct CDR3 sequences, about 14% of them present only once. Comment on this clonotype: A much larger clone lies one base from this, so it may be a read error.

The sequence came from a woman in her 50s with HTLV-1-associated myelopathy (HAM/TSP). The specimen was PBMCs.

DNA of the CDR3: TGTGCCGTCGAGGGGGGGGGGACAGATACGCAGTATTTT. Its protein product is CAVEGGGTDTQYF. This sequence joins TRBV10-3 and TRBJ2-3; possibly TRBD2 for D (7 bases). Germline V gene data show CDR1 as ENHRY and CDR2 as SYGVKD. This CDR3 is 13 amino acids long. V was trimmed by 11 bases and J by 3 bases, leaving 15 bases between them.